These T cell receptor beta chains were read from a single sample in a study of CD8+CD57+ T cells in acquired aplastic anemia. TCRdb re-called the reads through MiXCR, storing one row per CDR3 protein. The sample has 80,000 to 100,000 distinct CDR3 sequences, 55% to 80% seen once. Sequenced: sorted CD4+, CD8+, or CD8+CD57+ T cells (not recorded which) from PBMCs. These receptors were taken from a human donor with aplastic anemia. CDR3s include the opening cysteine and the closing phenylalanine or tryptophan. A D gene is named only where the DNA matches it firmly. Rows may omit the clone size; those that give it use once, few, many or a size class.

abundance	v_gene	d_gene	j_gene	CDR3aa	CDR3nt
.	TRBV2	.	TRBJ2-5	CASSEERPGAYF	TGTGCCAGCAGTGAAGAGAGACCGGGGGCCTACTTC
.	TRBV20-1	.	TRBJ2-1	CSARDGSENNEQFF	TGCAGTGCTAGAGATGGGTCTGAAAACAATGAGCAGTTCTTC
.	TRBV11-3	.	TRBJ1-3	CASSSRRNTIYF	TGTGCCAGCAGCTCGAGGCGAAACACCATATATTTT
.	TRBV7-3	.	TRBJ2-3	CASSEWGGTDTQYF	TGTGCCAGCAGTGAATGGGGGGGCACAGATACGCAGTATTTT
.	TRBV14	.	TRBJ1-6	CASSQDSPLHF	TGTGCCAGCAGCCAAGATTCACCCCTCCACTTT
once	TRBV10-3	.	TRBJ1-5	CAISEVEGWSGNQPQHF	TGTGCCATCAGTGAGGTTGAGGGTTGGAGCGGGAATCAGCCCCAGCATTTT
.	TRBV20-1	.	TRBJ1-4	CSARPLTDNEKLFF	TGCAGTGCTAGGCCCCTGACAGATAATGAAAAACTGTTTTTT
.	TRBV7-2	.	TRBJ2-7	CASSLRGFYEQYF	TGTGCCAGCAGCTTGAGGGGATTCTACGAGCAGTACTTC
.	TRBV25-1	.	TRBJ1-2	CASSESWTVANYGYTF	TGTGCCAGCAGTGAATCCTGGACAGTGGCTAACTATGGCTACACCTTC
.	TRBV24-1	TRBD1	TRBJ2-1	CATSEQTGYSNEQFF	TGTGCCACCAGTGAACAGACAGGGTACAGCAATGAGCAGTTCTTC
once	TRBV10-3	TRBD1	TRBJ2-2	CAISPIQGTGELFF	TGTGCCATCAGTCCAATACAGGGGACCGGGGAGCTGTTTTTT
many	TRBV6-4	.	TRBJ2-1	CASSDSMAGGGEQFF	TGTGCCAGCAGTGACTCGATGGCAGGGGGGGGTGAGCAGTTCTTC
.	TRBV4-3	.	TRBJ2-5	CASSQSLQETQYF	TGCGCCAGCAGCCAGTCCCTCCAAGAGACCCAGTACTTC
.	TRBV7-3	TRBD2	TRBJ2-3	CASSSRLAGTDTQYF	TGTGCCAGCAGCTCCAGACTAGCGGGGACAGATACGCAGTATTTT
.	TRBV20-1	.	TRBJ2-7	CSAEGRPSYEQYF	TGCAGTGCTGAAGGGCGGCCATCCTACGAGCAGTACTTC
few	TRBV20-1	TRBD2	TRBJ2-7	CSARDPSGRTSYEQYF	TGCAGTGCTAGAGATCCCAGCGGGAGGACTAGCTACGAGCAGTACTTC
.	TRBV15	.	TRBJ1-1	CATSRDRGGEAFF	TGTGCCACCAGCAGAGACAGGGGCGGTGAAGCTTTCTTT
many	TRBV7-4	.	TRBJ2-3	CASSLFLLALCTDTQYF	TGTGCCAGCAGCTTATTTCTTTTAGCCCTTTGCACAGATACGCAGTATTTT
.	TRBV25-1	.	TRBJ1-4	CASSEYPGSATNEKLFF	TGTGCCAGCAGTGAATATCCGGGTTCGGCAACTAATGAAAAACTGTTTTTT
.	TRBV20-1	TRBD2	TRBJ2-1	CSGGLAGGGEQFF	TGCAGTGGGGGACTAGCGGGAGGTGGTGAGCAGTTCTTC
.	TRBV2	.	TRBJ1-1	CASSVQNTEAFF	TGTGCCAGCAGTGTACAGAACACTGAAGCTTTCTTT
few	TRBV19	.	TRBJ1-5	CASNTGVWEPQHF	TGTGCCAGCAACACGGGGGTTTGGGAGCCCCAGCATTTT
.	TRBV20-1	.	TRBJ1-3	CSASMGVSGNTIYF	TGCAGTGCTAGCATGGGGGTATCTGGAAACACCATATATTTT
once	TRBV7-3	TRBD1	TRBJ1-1	CASSFEGQRNTEAFF	TGTGCCAGCAGCTTCGAGGGACAGAGAAACACTGAAGCTTTCTTT
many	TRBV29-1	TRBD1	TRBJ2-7	CSVEVAGQGATYEQYF	TGCAGCGTTGAAGTAGCTGGACAGGGGGCCACCTACGAGCAGTACTTC
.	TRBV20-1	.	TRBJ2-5	CSANGGPQETQYF	TGCAGTGCGAACGGGGGACCTCAAGAGACCCAGTACTTC
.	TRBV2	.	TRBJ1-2	CARSEENYGYTF	TGTGCCAGGTCGGAGGAGAACTATGGCTACACCTTC
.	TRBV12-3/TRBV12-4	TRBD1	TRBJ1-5	CASRETGYSNQPQHF	TGTGCCAGCAGAGAGACAGGGTATAGCAATCAGCCCCAGCATTTT
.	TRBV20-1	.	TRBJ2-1	CSATVTGHGRGEQFF	TGCAGTGCTACAGTAACGGGACACGGCAGAGGAGAGCAGTTCTTC
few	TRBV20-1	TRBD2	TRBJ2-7	CSAPGLAGNYEQYF	TGCAGTGCGCCGGGACTAGCGGGGAACTACGAGCAGTACTTC
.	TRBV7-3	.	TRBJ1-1	CASSLTIETEAFF	TGTGCCAGCAGCTTAACCATCGAAACTGAAGCTTTCTTT
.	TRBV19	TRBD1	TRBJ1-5	CASSPTDRVRGQPQHF	TGTGCCAGTAGTCCGACGGACAGGGTCAGGGGTCAGCCCCAGCATTTT
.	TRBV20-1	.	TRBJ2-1	CSARDEGNEQFF	TGCAGTGCTAGAGACGAGGGGAATGAGCAGTTCTTC
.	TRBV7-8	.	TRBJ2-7	CASRAGWDTQYF	TGTGCCAGCAGGGCGGGGTGGGATACGCAGTACTTC
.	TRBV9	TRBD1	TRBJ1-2	CASSLGTGGGYTF	TGTGCCAGCAGCCTCGGGACAGGGGGCGGCTACACCTTC
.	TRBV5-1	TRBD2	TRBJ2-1	CASSLVASGRALAYNEQFF	TGCGCCAGCAGCTTGGTGGCTAGCGGGAGGGCCCTTGCCTACAATGAGCAGTTCTTC
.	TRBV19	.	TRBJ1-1	CASSIKSNTEAFF	TGTGCCAGTAGTATTAAGTCGAACACTGAAGCTTTCTTT
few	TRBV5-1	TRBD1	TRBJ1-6	CASSLGATGGPNSPLHF	TGCGCCAGCAGCTTGGGGGCGACAGGGGGCCCAAATTCACCCCTCCACTTT
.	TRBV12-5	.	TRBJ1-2	CASGLEGTGYTF	TGTGCTAGTGGTTTGGAAGGTACTGGCTACACCTTC
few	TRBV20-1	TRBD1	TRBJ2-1	CSARGTGSVDEQFF	TGCAGTGCCCGGGGGACAGGGAGCGTTGATGAGCAGTTCTTC
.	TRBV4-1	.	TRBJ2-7	CASSQDHRGYEQYF	TGCGCCAGCAGCCAAGATCATCGGGGCTACGAGCAGTACTTC